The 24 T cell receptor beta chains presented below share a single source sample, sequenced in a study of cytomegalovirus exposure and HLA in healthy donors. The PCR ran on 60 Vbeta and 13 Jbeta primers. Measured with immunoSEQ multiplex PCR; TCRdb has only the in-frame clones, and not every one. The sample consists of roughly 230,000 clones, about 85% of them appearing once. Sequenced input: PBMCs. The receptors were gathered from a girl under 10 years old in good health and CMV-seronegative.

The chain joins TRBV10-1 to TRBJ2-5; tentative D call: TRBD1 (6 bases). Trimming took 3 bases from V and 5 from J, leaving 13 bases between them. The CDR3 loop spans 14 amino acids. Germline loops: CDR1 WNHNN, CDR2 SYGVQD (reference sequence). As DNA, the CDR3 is TGCGCCAGCAGTGACCAGGGGAAGAGGGAGACCCAGTACTTC. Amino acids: CASSDQGKRETQYF.

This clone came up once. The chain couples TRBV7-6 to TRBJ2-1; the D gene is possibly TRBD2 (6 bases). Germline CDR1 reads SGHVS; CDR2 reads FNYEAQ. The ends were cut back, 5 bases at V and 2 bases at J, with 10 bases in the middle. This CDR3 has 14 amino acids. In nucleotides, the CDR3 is TGTGCCAGCAGCCCCCGACTAGCCTACAATGAGCAGTTCTTC. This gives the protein CASSPRLAYNEQFF.

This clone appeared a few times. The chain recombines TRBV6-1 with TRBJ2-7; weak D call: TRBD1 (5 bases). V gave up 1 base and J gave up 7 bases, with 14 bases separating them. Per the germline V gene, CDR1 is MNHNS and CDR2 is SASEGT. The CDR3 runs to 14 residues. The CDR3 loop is CASSEGARGWEQYF. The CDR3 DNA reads TGTGCCAGCAGTGAAGGCGCTAGGGGTTGGGAGCAGTACTTC.

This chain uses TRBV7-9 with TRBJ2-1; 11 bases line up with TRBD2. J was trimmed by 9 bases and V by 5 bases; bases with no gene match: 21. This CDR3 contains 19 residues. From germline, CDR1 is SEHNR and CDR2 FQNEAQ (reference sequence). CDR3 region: CASSPAGELAGGRSVEQFF. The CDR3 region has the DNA TGTGCCAGCAGCCCAGCGGGGGAGTTAGCGGGGGGGCGGTCAGTTGAGCAGTTCTTC.

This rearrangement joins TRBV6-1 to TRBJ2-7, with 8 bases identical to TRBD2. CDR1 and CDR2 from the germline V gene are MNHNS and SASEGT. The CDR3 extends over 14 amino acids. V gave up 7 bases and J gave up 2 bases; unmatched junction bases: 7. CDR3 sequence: CASMRPGGPYEQYF. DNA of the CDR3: TGTGCCAGCATGCGACCGGGAGGGCCCTACGAGCAGTACTTC.

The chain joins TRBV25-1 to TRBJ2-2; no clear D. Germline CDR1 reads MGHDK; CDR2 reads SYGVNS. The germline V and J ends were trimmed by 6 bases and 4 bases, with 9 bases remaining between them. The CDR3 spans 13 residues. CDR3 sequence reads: CASSRVSTGELFF. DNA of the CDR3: TGTGCCAGCAGCCGAGTCTCCACCGGGGAGCTGTTTTTT. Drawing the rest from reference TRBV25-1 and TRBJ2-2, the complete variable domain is EADIYQTPRYLVIGTGKKITLECSQTMGHDKMYWYQQDPGMELHLIHYSYGVNSTEKGDLSSESTVSRIRTEHFPLTLESARPSHTSQYLCASSRVSTGELFFGEGSRLTVL.

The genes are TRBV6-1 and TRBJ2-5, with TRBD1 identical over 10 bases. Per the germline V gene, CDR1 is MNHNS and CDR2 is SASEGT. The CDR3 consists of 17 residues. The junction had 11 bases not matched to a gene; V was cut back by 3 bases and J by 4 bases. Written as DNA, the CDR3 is TGTGCCAGCAGTGATTCGACAGGGGGCATTGGTAGAGAGACCCAGTACTTC. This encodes CASSDSTGGIGRETQYF.

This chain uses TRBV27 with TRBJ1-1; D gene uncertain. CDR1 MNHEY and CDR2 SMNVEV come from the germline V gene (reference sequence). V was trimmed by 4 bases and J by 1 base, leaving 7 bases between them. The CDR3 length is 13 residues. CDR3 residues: CASSSYRNTEAFF. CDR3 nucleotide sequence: TGTGCCAGCAGTTCCTACCGGAACACTGAAGCTTTCTTT.

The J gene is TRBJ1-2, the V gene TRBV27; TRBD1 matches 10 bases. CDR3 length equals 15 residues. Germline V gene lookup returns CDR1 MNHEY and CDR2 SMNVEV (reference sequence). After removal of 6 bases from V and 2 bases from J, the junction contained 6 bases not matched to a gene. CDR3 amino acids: CASRSAGQGNYGYTF. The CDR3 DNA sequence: TGTGCCAGCAGGTCCGCGGGACAGGGGAACTATGGCTACACCTTC.

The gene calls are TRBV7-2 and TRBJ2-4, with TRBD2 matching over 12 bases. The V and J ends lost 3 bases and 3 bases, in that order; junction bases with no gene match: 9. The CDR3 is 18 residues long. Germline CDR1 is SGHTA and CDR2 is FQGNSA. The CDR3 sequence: CASSLVTSGGTVKNIQYF. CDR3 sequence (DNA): TGTGCCAGCAGCTTGGTTACTAGCGGGGGGACTGTCAAAAACATTCAGTACTTC.

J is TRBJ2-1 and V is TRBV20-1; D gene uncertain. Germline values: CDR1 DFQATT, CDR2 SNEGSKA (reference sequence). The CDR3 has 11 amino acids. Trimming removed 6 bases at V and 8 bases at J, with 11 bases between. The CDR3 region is CSAFSGDEQFF. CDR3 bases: TGCAGTGCCTTTTCCGGAGATGAGCAGTTCTTC.

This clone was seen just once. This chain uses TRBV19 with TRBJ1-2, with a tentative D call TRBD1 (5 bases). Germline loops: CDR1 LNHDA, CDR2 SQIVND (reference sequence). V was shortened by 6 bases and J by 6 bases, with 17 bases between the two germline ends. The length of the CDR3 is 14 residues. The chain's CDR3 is CASSRTFDSDGYTF. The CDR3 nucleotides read TGTGCCAGTAGCAGGACATTTGACTCCGATGGCTACACCTTC.

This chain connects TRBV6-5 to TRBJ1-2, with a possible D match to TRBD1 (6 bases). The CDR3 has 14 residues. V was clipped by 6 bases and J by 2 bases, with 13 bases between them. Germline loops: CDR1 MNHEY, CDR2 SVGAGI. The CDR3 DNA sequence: TGTGCCAGCAGCTCCACCGACAGGAACTATGGCTACACCTTC. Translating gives CASSSTDRNYGYTF.

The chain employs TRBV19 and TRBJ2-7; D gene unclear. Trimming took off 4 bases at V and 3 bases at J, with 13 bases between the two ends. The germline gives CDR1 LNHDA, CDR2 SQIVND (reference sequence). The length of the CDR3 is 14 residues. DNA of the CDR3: TGTGCCAGTAGTAAACGTAGTTCCTTCTACGAGCAGTACTTC. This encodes CASSKRSSFYEQYF. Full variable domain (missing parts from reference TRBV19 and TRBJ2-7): DGGITQSPKYLFRKEGQNVTLSCEQNLNHDAMYWYRQDPGQGLRLIYYSQIVNDFQKGDIAEGYSVSREKKESFPLTVTSAQKNPTAFYLCASSKRSSFYEQYFGPGTRLTVT.

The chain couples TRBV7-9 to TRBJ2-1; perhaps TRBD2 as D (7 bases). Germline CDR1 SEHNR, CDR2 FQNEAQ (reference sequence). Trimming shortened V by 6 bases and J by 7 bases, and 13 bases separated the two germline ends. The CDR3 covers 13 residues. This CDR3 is CASSRGAANEQFF. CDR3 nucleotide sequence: TGTGCCAGCAGTCGGGGGGCGGCGAATGAGCAGTTCTTC.

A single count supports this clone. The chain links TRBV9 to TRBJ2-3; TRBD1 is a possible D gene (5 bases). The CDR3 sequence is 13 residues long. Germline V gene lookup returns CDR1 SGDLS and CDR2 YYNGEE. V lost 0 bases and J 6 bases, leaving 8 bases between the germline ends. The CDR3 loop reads CASSVARADTQYF. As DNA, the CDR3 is TGTGCCAGCAGCGTAGCCAGGGCCGATACGCAGTATTTT.

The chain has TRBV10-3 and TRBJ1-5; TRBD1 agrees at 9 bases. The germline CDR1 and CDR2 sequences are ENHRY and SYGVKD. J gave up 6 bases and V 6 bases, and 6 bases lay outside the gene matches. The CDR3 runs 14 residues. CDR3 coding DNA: TGTGCCATCAGGGGGGACAGGGATCGTCAGCCCCAGCATTTT. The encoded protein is CAIRGDRDRQPQHF.

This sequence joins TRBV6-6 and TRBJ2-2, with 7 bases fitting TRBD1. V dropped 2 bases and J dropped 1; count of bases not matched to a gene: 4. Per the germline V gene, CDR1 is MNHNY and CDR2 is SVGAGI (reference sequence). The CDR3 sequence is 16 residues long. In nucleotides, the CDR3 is TGTGCCAGCAGTTACCGCCGACAGGGGAACACCGGGGAGCTGTTTTTT. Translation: CASSYRRQGNTGELFF.

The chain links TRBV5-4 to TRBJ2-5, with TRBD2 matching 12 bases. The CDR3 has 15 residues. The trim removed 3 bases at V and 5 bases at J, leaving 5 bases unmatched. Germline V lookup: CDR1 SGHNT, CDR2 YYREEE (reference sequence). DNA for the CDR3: TGTGCCAGCAGCTCTACTAGCGGGGGGCGGGAGACCCAGTACTTC. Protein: CASSSTSGGRETQYF. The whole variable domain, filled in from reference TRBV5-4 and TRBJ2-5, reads ETGVTQSPTHLIKTRGQQVTLRCSSQSGHNTVSWYQQALGQGPQFIFQYYREEENGRGNFPPRFSGLQFPNYSSELNVNALELDDSALYLCASSSTSGGRETQYFGPGTRLLVL.

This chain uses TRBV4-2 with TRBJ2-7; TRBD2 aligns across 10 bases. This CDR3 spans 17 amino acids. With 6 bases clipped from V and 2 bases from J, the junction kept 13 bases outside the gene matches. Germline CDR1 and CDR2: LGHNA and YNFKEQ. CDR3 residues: CASSFNTGTSEAYEQYF. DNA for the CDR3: TGTGCCAGCAGTTTTAACACCGGGACTAGCGAAGCCTACGAGCAGTACTTC.

CDR3 nucleotide sequence: TGCGCCAGCAGCTCAGAGCCTGGGGGACATTATAATTCACCCCTCCACTTT. As protein: CASSSEPGGHYNSPLHF. The V and J genes are TRBV4-1 and TRBJ1-6, with D perhaps TRBD1 (6 bases). Trimming took 5 bases from V and 4 from J, leaving 18 bases between them. CDR1 is MGHRA, CDR2 YSYEKL, per germline. The CDR3 length is 17 residues.

The CDR3, as DNA: TGTGCCAGCAGCTCGGACATCTTGACTGGAAACACCATATATTTT. It is translated as CASSSDILTGNTIYF. The V gene is TRBV11-2, the J gene TRBJ1-3; weak D call: TRBD1 (5 bases). Between the trimmed V and J ends, which lost 4 bases and 2 bases, there was a span of 12 bases. Germline loops: CDR1 SGHAT, CDR2 FQNNGV. This CDR3 contains 15 residues. Full variable domain (missing parts from reference TRBV11-2 and TRBJ1-3): EAGVAQSPRYKIIEKRQSVAFWCNPISGHATLYWYQQILGQGPKLLIQFQNNGVVDDSQLPKDRFSAERLKGVDSTLKIQPAKLEDSAVYLCASSSDILTGNTIYFGEGSWLTVV.

The CDR3 here is CASSPRVERTDTQYF. In DNA, the CDR3 is TGTGCCAGCAGCCCACGGGTGGAACGCACAGATACGCAGTATTTT. The V and J genes are TRBV9 and TRBJ2-3; D remains ambiguous. The CDR3 has 15 residues. From germline, CDR1 is SGDLS and CDR2 YYNGEE. The V end was cut by 4 bases, the J end by 1 base, with 13 bases between.

In DNA form, the CDR3 reads TGTGCCAGCAGTGAAGCGACAGATATCTACCTTAGCAATCAGCCCCAGCATTTT. The encoded protein is CASSEATDIYLSNQPQHF. This rearrangement joins TRBV2 to TRBJ1-5; D may be TRBD1 (5 bases). The CDR3 is 18 residues long. Trimming removed 0 bases at V and 0 bases at J, with 15 bases between. The germline CDR1 and CDR2 sequences are SNHLY and FYNNEI.